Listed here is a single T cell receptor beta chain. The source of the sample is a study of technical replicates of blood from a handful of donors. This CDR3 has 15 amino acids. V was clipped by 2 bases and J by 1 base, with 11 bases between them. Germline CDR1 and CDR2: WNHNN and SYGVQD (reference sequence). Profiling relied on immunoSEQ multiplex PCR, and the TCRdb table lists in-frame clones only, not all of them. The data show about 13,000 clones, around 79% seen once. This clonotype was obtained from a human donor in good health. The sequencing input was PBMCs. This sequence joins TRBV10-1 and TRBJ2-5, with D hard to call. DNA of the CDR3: TGCGCCAGCAGTGAGGACCTATCGGGCCAAGAGACCCAGTACTTC. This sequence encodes CASSEDLSGQETQYF.